This T cell receptor (beta chain) was found in a study of T cells in Graves' hyperthyroidism and ophthalmopathy. Notes on the study in general: Ophthalmopathy was distinguished from stable hyperthyroidism by 13 V-J signatures. Ophthalmopathy was identified by the model a median approximately 6.9 months ahead of onset.

Germline V gene sequence: CDR1 SNHLY, CDR2 FYNNEI. Trimming cost V 11 bases and J 0 bases, with 19 bases left between them. This CDR3 spans 15 amino acids. It was RNA transcripts that yielded the amplified TCR beta CDR3 regions. A set of HTBI primers served as the primers for a first-round RT-PCR of the TCR CDR3. MiXCR, applied by TCRdb to the multiplex PCR reads, yields one record per CDR3 protein. Of nearly 750,000 distinct CDR3 sequences listed, 35% were seen once; the top ten hold less than 35%. Of note for this clonotype: Its specificity is unknown.

The sequence was obtained from a middle-aged woman with Graves' hyperthyroidism. Specimen: blood. V is TRBV2 and J is TRBJ2-5; D possibly corresponds to TRBD1 (5 bases). For the CDR3, the DNA is TGTGCCGGCCATCGGCGAGGCAGGGACCAAGAGACCCAGTACTTC. Amino acids: CAGHRRGRDQETQYF.